These 9 T cell receptor beta chains originate from one sample sequenced in a study of blood T cell repertoires in COVID-19. The method was immunoSEQ multiplex PCR; TCRdb's version includes in-frame clones alone and lacks a portion of them. The data contain 50,000 to 75,000 clones, over 75% of them singletons. Material: peripheral blood. These receptors originate from a man older than 75 with active or convalescent COVID-19.

The chain combines TRBV11-2 with TRBJ2-7, with D possibly TRBD2 on 5 matching bases. There are 15 residues in the CDR3. Germline assignment: CDR1 SGHAT and CDR2 FQNNGV. V was trimmed by 0 bases and J by 4 bases, leaving 13 bases between them. The CDR3 protein is CASSLDPRTSYEQYF. Here the CDR3 DNA reads TGTGCCAGCAGCTTAGATCCCAGAACTAGTTACGAGCAGTACTTC. The full variable domain, its missing parts supplied by reference TRBV11-2 and TRBJ2-7, is EAGVAQSPRYKIIEKRQSVAFWCNPISGHATLYWYQQILGQGPKLLIQFQNNGVVDDSQLPKDRFSAERLKGVDSTLKIQPAKLEDSAVYLCASSLDPRTSYEQYFGPGTRLTVT.

The chain combines TRBV27 with TRBJ1-2; TRBD1 is a possible D gene (5 bases). V lost 8 bases and J 6 bases, leaving 16 bases between the germline ends. The CDR3 contains 13 residues. CDR1 is MNHEY and CDR2 is SMNVEV in the germline V gene (reference sequence). The CDR3 nucleotides are TGTGCCAGCTCCTTGTTCCGGGGGAATGGCTACACCTTC. The encoded protein is CASSLFRGNGYTF.

This clone was picked up one time. The V gene is TRBV6-5, the J gene TRBJ2-1; TRBD1 matches 7 bases. Germline assignment: CDR1 MNHEY and CDR2 SVGAGI. V shed 6 bases, J shed 13 bases, and the junction held 12 bases outside the gene matches. The CDR3 is made up of 13 amino acids. CDR3 coding DNA: TGTGCCAGCAGCTCTAACGGACAGGTGTATCAGTTCTTC. Amino acid sequence: CASSSNGQVYQFF.

V gene TRBV6-5 combines with J gene TRBJ1-2; 8 nucleotides align to TRBD1. The germline V gene encodes CDR1 MNHEY and CDR2 SVGAGI. This CDR3 is built from 16 residues. After removal of 0 bases from V and 3 bases from J, the junction contained 6 bases not matched to a gene. The DNA of the CDR3 is TGTGCCAGCAGTTACTCCCAGGGGGCGGACCACTATGGCTACACCTTC. It codes for CASSYSQGADHYGYTF.

The chain couples TRBV19 to TRBJ2-5; TRBD2 aligns across 8 bases. The trim removed 10 bases at V and 7 bases at J, leaving 8 bases unmatched. CDR3 size: 12 residues. Germline lookup yields CDR1 LNHDA and CDR2 SQIVND (reference sequence). In DNA form, the CDR3 reads TGTGCCACCTCGACGAGCGGGGGGACCCAGTACTTC. The encoded protein is CATSTSGGTQYF. The full variable domain, rest sourced from reference TRBV19 and TRBJ2-5, is DGGITQSPKYLFRKEGQNVTLSCEQNLNHDAMYWYRQDPGQGLRLIYYSQIVNDFQKGDIAEGYSVSREKKESFPLTVTSAQKNPTAFYLCATSTSGGTQYFGPGTRLLVL.

This clone was detected a few times. The chain couples TRBV25-1 to TRBJ2-7, with D possibly matching TRBD2 (6 bases). Trimming removed 6 bases from V and 1 base from J, with 22 bases in between. CDR1 and CDR2 from the germline V gene are MGHDK and SYGVNS. This CDR3 has 17 residues. In DNA form, the CDR3 reads TGTGCCAGCAGCCATCAGTCTAATGGGGGAGGTTCCTACGAGCAGTACTTC. This encodes CASSHQSNGGGSYEQYF.

The chain carries TRBV19 and TRBJ2-7, with D possibly matching TRBD1 (6 bases). This CDR3 region has 15 residues. The germline CDR1 and CDR2 sequences are LNHDA and SQIVND (reference sequence). Trimming shortened V by 5 bases and J by 3 bases, and 17 bases separated the two germline ends. CDR3 in amino acids: CASSSETGRGYEQYF. In DNA form, the CDR3 reads TGTGCCAGTAGTTCAGAGACAGGTCGGGGCTACGAGCAGTACTTC.

V and J are TRBV2 and TRBJ1-5; D may be TRBD1 (6 bases). The CDR3 is made up of 16 amino acids. CDR1 and CDR2 (germline): SNHLY, FYNNEI. V was cut by 4 bases and J by 0 bases, with 13 bases left in between. CDR3 amino acids: CASSVGGQGSNQPQHF. The DNA for the CDR3 is TGTGCCAGCAGTGTGGGGGGGCAGGGTAGCAATCAGCCCCAGCATTTT.

This chain joins TRBV28 and TRBJ2-2, with 10 bases fitting TRBD2. V was pared by 11 bases and J by 4 bases, with 4 bases of the junction left unmatched. Looked up from germline, CDR1 is MDHEN and CDR2 is SYDVKM. The CDR3 spans 13 residues. Here the CDR3 reads CAGRTSGTGELFF. CDR3 coding DNA: TGTGCCGGAAGGACTAGCGGCACCGGGGAGCTGTTTTTT.